This is a list of T cell receptor beta chains from one sample in a study of glioma-infiltrating T cells. TCRdb re-called the multiplex PCR reads through MiXCR, storing one row per CDR3 protein. The data show 300,000 to 450,000 distinct CDR3 sequences, less than 50% seen once. The sequenced sample was glioma tissue, nonneoplastic brain tissue, or PBMCs (not recorded which). The origin of the receptors is a human donor with low-grade glioma or glioblastoma, undergoing nonglioma brain surgery, or in good health (not recorded which). Both conserved end residues are part of each CDR3. Each record gives: clone size, J gene, V gene, D gene, CDR3 protein, CDR3 DNA. The D gene is left open where the match is weak. Clone size is stated in some rows and not others, as once, few, many or a class when expanded.

many TRBJ2-7 TRBV27 NA CASSPIGFGSYEQYF TGTGCCAGCAGCCCCATCGGGTTCGGGTCTTACGAGCAGTACTTC
NA TRBJ2-7 TRBV24-1 NA CATSPGTREQYF TGTGCCACCAGTCCAGGGACGCGCGAGCAGTACTTC
few TRBJ1-6 TRBV7-6 NA CASSLEIYNSPLHF TGTGCCAGCAGCTTAGAAATCTATAATTCACCCCTCCACTTT
few TRBJ1-3 TRBV20-1 NA CSARGPGNTDPSGNTIYF TGCAGTGCTAGAGGTCCAGGGAACACGGATCCTTCTGGAAACACCATATATTTT
many TRBJ1-5 TRBV28 NA CASRGIRDQPQHF TGTGCCAGCAGGGGTATACGGGATCAGCCCCAGCATTTT
NA TRBJ2-1 TRBV10-3 TRBD2 CAISEHGRGAYNEQFF TGTGCCATCAGTGAGCACGGGCGGGGGGCCTACAATGAGCAGTTCTTC
NA TRBJ2-2 TRBV2 NA CASRPQKTGELFF TGTGCCAGCAGACCTCAGAAAACCGGGGAGCTGTTTTTT
many TRBJ2-1 TRBV27 TRBD2 CASIRVAGGPNEQFF TGTGCCAGCATCAGGGTAGCGGGAGGGCCCAATGAGCAGTTCTTC
NA TRBJ2-7 TRBV28 TRBD1 CASSFAGQGSYEQYF TGTGCCAGCAGTTTTGCGGGACAGGGCTCCTACGAGCAGTACTTC
once TRBJ1-2 TRBV15 TRBD1 CASTTGQGTYVYTF TGTGCCAGCACCACGGGACAGGGTACCTATGTCTACACCTTC
once TRBJ1-2 TRBV10-3 TRBD1 CAISKSRQGPNYGYTF TGTGCCATCAGTAAGTCTCGACAGGGACCTAACTATGGCTACACCTTC
NA TRBJ2-1 TRBV4-1 TRBD1 CASSPRDRVGEQFF TGCGCCAGCAGCCCAAGGGACAGGGTAGGTGAGCAGTTCTTC
NA TRBJ1-2 TRBV7-9 NA CASSPDTYGYTF TGTGCCAGCAGCCCTGACACTTATGGCTACACCTTC
many TRBJ1-2 TRBV27 NA CASSWTVTDYGYTF TGTGCCAGCAGTTGGACGGTAACGGACTATGGCTACACCTTC
few TRBJ2-1 TRBV7-6 TRBD2 CASTRTSGAYNEQFF TGTGCCAGCACCAGGACTAGCGGGGCCTACAATGAGCAGTTCTTC
few TRBJ1-5 TRBV7-8 TRBD1 CASSLDRGQQPQHF TGTGCCAGCAGCTTGGACAGGGGGCAGCAGCCCCAGCATTTT